The source of this T cell receptor (beta chain) is a study of response to subunit inactivated influenza vaccine. Regarding the study as a whole: It was suggested by the authors that few new T cells are recruited by each seasonal influenza vaccination.

This clonotype was detected a few times. Its cognate antigen is unknown. CDR3 length: 15 amino acids. The J segment lost 3 bases and the V segment lost 3 bases, leaving 5 bases of the junction unmatched. In TCRdb, the RT-PCR reads were re-called with MiXCR into one record per CDR3 protein. This sample has approximately 530,000 distinct CDR3 sequences; 13% occur once, and the top ten carry over 10%. This chain connects TRBV12-3 or TRBV12-4 to TRBJ2-4; 7 nucleotides align to TRBD1. The sequenced sample was PBMCs from blood, obtained roughly 47 days after vaccination. The origin of this receptor is a man aged 50 or older who received an inactivated influenza vaccine. This CDR3 is CASSFDRVGKNIQYF. CDR3 coding DNA: TGTGCCAGCAGTTTTGACAGGGTTGGCAAAAACATTCAGTACTTC.